One and the same sample provided the 8 T cell receptor beta chains below, sequenced in a study of identical twins. TCRdb independently ran MiXCR on the 5' RACE reads; one entry per CDR3 protein. Seen here are 1.5 million or so distinct CDR3 sequences, 32% observed once, and the top ten hold about 0.27%. Material for sequencing was cord blood. Receptors were obtained from a newborn girl in good health.

This rearrangement joins TRBV4-2 to TRBJ2-5; D is uncertain. V was shortened by 2 bases and J by 3 bases, with 16 bases between the two germline ends. Germline CDR1 LGHNA, CDR2 YNFKEQ. This CDR3 has 16 residues. The CDR3 nucleotides are TGTGCCAGCAGCCAATTGTGGCCGAAAATAAAAGAGACCCAGTACTTC. This translates into CASSQLWPKIKETQYF.

The V and J genes are TRBV6-5 and TRBJ1-5, with TRBD1 matching 7 bases. The ends lost 2 bases at V and 5 bases at J; junction bases unmatched: 3. The CDR3 totals 14 residues. The germline V gene encodes CDR1 MNHEY and CDR2 SVGAGI. CDR3 in amino acids: CASSYNRGYQPQHF. In DNA, the CDR3 is TGTGCCAGCAGTTACAACAGGGGATATCAGCCCCAGCATTTT.

This clonotype was found a few times. V usage is TRBV9 and J usage is TRBJ2-7; D is unclear. In germline, CDR1 is SGDLS, CDR2 YYNGEE. Deletions cut 0 bases from V and 0 bases from J, with 10 bases between. The CDR3 extends over 15 amino acids. The CDR3 spells CASSVAPGNSYEQYF. As DNA, the CDR3 is TGTGCCAGCAGCGTAGCTCCAGGCAACTCCTACGAGCAGTACTTC. Full variable domain (missing parts from reference TRBV9 and TRBJ2-7): DSGVTQTPKHLITATGQRVTLRCSPRSGDLSVYWYQQSLDQGLQFLIQYYNGEERAKGNILERFSAQQFPDLHSELNLSSLELGDSALYFCASSVAPGNSYEQYFGPGTRLTVT.

The J gene is TRBJ1-6, the V gene TRBV15, with 10 bases lining up with TRBD1. This CDR3 is built from 15 residues. CDR1 and CDR2 (germline): LNHNV, YYDKDF (reference sequence). J lost 11 bases, V lost 0 bases, and 4 bases had no gene match. DNA for the CDR3: TGTGCCACCAGCAGAGATGGGACAGGGGCTACACCCCTCCACTTT. Translation: CATSRDGTGATPLHF.

The chain couples TRBV20-1 to TRBJ2-7, with D tentatively TRBD2 (6 bases). Germline V lookup: CDR1 DFQATT, CDR2 SNEGSKA (reference sequence). The V gene lost 4 bases and the J gene lost 1 base, with 8 bases spanning the gap. The CDR3 runs 12 residues. CDR3: CSAMAGSYEQYF. CDR3 sequence (DNA): TGCAGTGCTATGGCGGGGTCCTACGAGCAGTACTTC.

This clonotype was found a few times. The rearrangement uses TRBV27 and TRBJ1-2, with unresolved D. The CDR3 has 15 residues. CDR1 is MNHEY, CDR2 SMNVEV, per germline (reference sequence). The V end was cut by 6 bases, the J end by 4 bases, with 18 bases between. CDR3 nucleotides: TGTGCCAGCAGCCTTTGGGCAGGAAGGCGCTATGGCTACACCTTC. The encoded protein is CASSLWAGRRYGYTF.

This clonotype was observed a few times. The chain employs TRBV20-1 and TRBJ2-3, with TRBD2 matching over 8 bases. The CDR3 contains 15 residues. Germline V gives CDR1 DFQATT, CDR2 SNEGSKA (reference sequence). V lost 6 bases, J lost 4 bases, and 12 bases stayed unmatched. The CDR3 DNA sequence: TGCAGTGCCAAGACCCCGACTAGCGAGGCAGATACGCAGTATTTT. This sequence encodes CSAKTPTSEADTQYF.

The chain carries TRBV10-3 and TRBJ2-3; TRBD2 might be the D (6 bases). Germline V CDR1 and CDR2: ENHRY, SYGVKD. V lost 3 bases and J 0 bases, leaving 7 bases between the germline ends. The CDR3 spans 14 residues. The CDR3 DNA is TGTGCCATCAGTGAAAGCGGGAGCACAGATACGCAGTATTTT. Protein: CAISESGSTDTQYF.